This T cell receptor beta chain was identified in a study of blood T cell repertoires in COVID-19. Study-wide background: The study drew acute and convalescent COVID-19 samples from the United States, Italy and Spain.

How the authors handled the data: Cell counts per sample came from amplifying reference gene primers. Using immunoSEQ multiplex PCR, the repertoire was profiled, and TCRdb retains in-frame clones only, with some absent. V and J calls plus clone size are reproduced from that table; the DNA served to infer D and trimming. The profile shows over 7,000 clones, over 75% of them singletons. V was clipped by 1 base and J by 2 bases; unmatched bases: 8. Germline lookup yields CDR1 SGHAT and CDR2 FQNNGV. The CDR3 extends over 19 amino acids. The receptor comes from a human donor in a cohort sampled during active COVID-19. Specimen: peripheral blood. V is TRBV11-2 and J is TRBJ2-3; 14 nucleotides match TRBD2. CDR3 nucleotides: TGTGCCAGCAGCTTAGGACTCGGGACTAGCGGGAGAGTCACAGATACGCAGTATTTT. It yields the protein CASSLGLGTSGRVTDTQYF.